Following are 18 T cell receptor beta chains from one sample sequenced in a study of blood T cell repertoires in COVID-19. This table comes from immunoSEQ multiplex PCR, and its TCRdb copy is limited to in-frame clones, with some not included. The table lists around 150,000 clones, around nine tenths of them singletons. The sample comprised peripheral blood. Receptor source: a middle-aged woman with acute or convalescent COVID-19.

This sequence joins TRBV5-4 and TRBJ1-1, with 8 nucleotides matching TRBD1. CDR1 SGHNT and CDR2 YYREEE come from the germline V gene (reference sequence). The CDR3 sequence is 14 residues long. V shed 5 bases and J 1 base; nucleotides not matched to a gene: 4. CDR3 nucleotide sequence: TGTGCCAGCAGACCGCAGGGGGCGAACACTGAAGCTTTCTTT. It codes for CASRPQGANTEAFF.

This clone was observed a few times. V gene TRBV18 combines with J gene TRBJ1-5, with 10 bases matching TRBD1. Per the germline V gene, CDR1 is KGHSH and CDR2 is LQKENI. The CDR3 runs 15 residues. V was pared by 3 bases and J by 7 bases, with 6 bases of the junction left unmatched. The CDR3 here is CASSPTGGAGQPQHF. For the CDR3, the DNA is TGTGCCAGCTCACCGACAGGGGGCGCAGGGCAGCCCCAGCATTTT.

The rearrangement links TRBV18 to TRBJ1-6; tentative D call: TRBD1 (6 bases). The germline V and J ends were trimmed by 2 bases and 0 bases, with 14 bases remaining between them. Germline V gene sequence: CDR1 KGHSH, CDR2 LQKENI. The length of the CDR3 is 18 residues. CDR3 DNA sequence: TGTGCCAGCTCACCAAGGGACACGGCTAGCTCCTATAATTCACCCCTCCACTTT. The encoded protein is CASSPRDTASSYNSPLHF.

The chain has TRBV11-2 and TRBJ1-2; D might be TRBD1 (6 bases). The CDR3 extends over 15 amino acids. V lost 5 bases to trimming and J lost 0 bases, with 13 bases between them. CDR1 is SGHAT, CDR2 FQNNGV, per germline. The CDR3 loop reads CASSPGDRTNYGYTF. In DNA, the CDR3 is TGTGCCAGCAGCCCGGGTGACAGGACTAACTATGGCTACACCTTC. The entire variable domain, with the rest obtained from reference TRBV11-2 and TRBJ1-2, is as follows: EAGVAQSPRYKIIEKRQSVAFWCNPISGHATLYWYQQILGQGPKLLIQFQNNGVVDDSQLPKDRFSAERLKGVDSTLKIQPAKLEDSAVYLCASSPGDRTNYGYTFGSGTRLTVV.

The rearrangement joins TRBV18 to TRBJ1-1; D unresolved. The CDR3 sequence is 16 residues long. Germline CDR1 is KGHSH and CDR2 is LQKENI. Between the trimmed V and J ends, which lost 0 bases and 3 bases, there was a span of 14 bases. The CDR3 region is CASSPPRRVGDTEAFF. The CDR3 coding sequence is TGTGCCAGCTCACCACCGAGGAGGGTTGGGGACACTGAAGCTTTCTTT. Supplemented by reference TRBV18 and TRBJ1-1, the full variable domain reads NAGVMQNPRHLVRRRGQEARLRCSPMKGHSHVYWYRQLPEEGLKFMVYLQKENIIDESGMPKERFSAEFPKEGPSILRIQQVVRGDSAAYFCASSPPRRVGDTEAFFGQGTRLTVV.

V is TRBV18 and J is TRBJ1-1, with 7 bases fitting TRBD1. Germline values: CDR1 KGHSH, CDR2 LQKENI. The V and J ends lost 3 bases and 6 bases, in that order; junction bases with no gene match: 13. This CDR3 region has 16 residues. CDR3 coding DNA: TGTGCCAGCTCACCGGGCAGGGGGTTTTTAGGGGCTGAAGCTTTCTTT. It is translated as CASSPGRGFLGAEAFF.

This chain uses TRBV29-1 with TRBJ2-4; weak D call: TRBD2 (6 bases). Per germline, CDR1 SQVTM and CDR2 ANQGSEA. This CDR3 spans 17 amino acids. Trimming removed 0 bases at V and 3 bases at J, with 18 bases between. The CDR3 is CSVEDTPGEVGKNIQYF. CDR3 nucleotides: TGCAGCGTTGAAGATACCCCGGGAGAGGTGGGCAAAAACATTCAGTACTTC.

J is TRBJ1-6 and V is TRBV19, with 7 bases fitting TRBD1. V dropped 6 bases and J dropped 7; count of bases not matched to a gene: 0. CDR1 is LNHDA and CDR2 is SQIVND in the germline V gene (reference sequence). This CDR3 has 12 residues. Written as DNA, the CDR3 is TGTGCCAGTAGACAGGGGAATTCACCCCTCCACTTT. This encodes CASRQGNSPLHF.

The chain links TRBV11-2 to TRBJ2-1, with D hard to call. The CDR3 totals 14 residues. The germline gives CDR1 SGHAT, CDR2 FQNNGV. V lost 0 bases and J lost 0, with 3 bases in between. CDR3 DNA: TGTGCCAGCAGCTTAGACAGCTCCTACAATGAGCAGTTCTTC. Encoded protein: CASSLDSSYNEQFF.

This chain links TRBV6-2 or TRBV6-3 with TRBJ2-5; 10 nucleotides align to TRBD1. The CDR3 totals 17 residues. J gave up 2 bases and V 2 bases, and 8 bases lay outside the gene matches. CDR1 MNHEY and CDR2 SVGEGT come from the germline V gene. CDR3 protein: CASSYETGGWSQETQYF. The CDR3 nucleotides read TGTGCCAGCAGTTACGAGACAGGGGGCTGGAGTCAAGAGACCCAGTACTTC.

The chain uses TRBV9 and TRBJ2-1; 14 bases align to TRBD2. The germline gives CDR1 SGDLS, CDR2 YYNGEE. The CDR3 runs to 18 residues. V lost 0 bases and J lost 8; bases outside the gene matches: 10. The CDR3 coding sequence is TGTGCCAGCAGCGTAGGAAAGGTCGGACTAGCGGGAGGTGATGAGCAGTTCTTC. Its protein product is CASSVGKVGLAGGDEQFF.

This chain joins TRBV6-2 or TRBV6-3 and TRBJ1-1; 8 bases agree with TRBD1. The CDR3 sequence is 15 residues long. Germline V CDR1 and CDR2: MNHEY, SVGEGT. V trimming: 5 bases; J trimming: 1 base; junction bases outside the gene matches: 6. This CDR3 is CASSLSDRANTEAFF. The CDR3 coding sequence is TGTGCCAGCAGTCTTTCGGACAGGGCGAACACTGAAGCTTTCTTT.

The chain joins TRBV19 to TRBJ2-1; unclear D gene. Looked up from germline, CDR1 is LNHDA and CDR2 is SQIVND (reference sequence). The CDR3 sequence is 13 residues long. Trimming left V 7 bases short and J 0 bases short, with 7 bases between. The CDR3 sequence is CASMPSSYNEQFF. The CDR3 DNA reads as TGTGCCAGTATGCCCAGCTCCTACAATGAGCAGTTCTTC.

The chain links TRBV27 to TRBJ1-6; tentative D call: TRBD1 (6 bases). V was clipped by 7 bases and J by 10 bases, with 20 bases between them. Germline V CDR1 and CDR2: MNHEY, SMNVEV (reference sequence). The CDR3 totals 15 residues. Here the CDR3 reads CASTATQGMGSPLHF. In DNA, the CDR3 is TGTGCCAGCACCGCTACACAGGGTATGGGATCACCCCTCCACTTT.

V and J are TRBV28 and TRBJ1-5; 8 positions agree with TRBD1. From germline, CDR1 is MDHEN and CDR2 SYDVKM. V shed 4 bases, J shed 5 bases, and the junction held 7 bases outside the gene matches. The CDR3 is 15 amino acids. The CDR3 here is CASSYQGAIYQPQHF. The CDR3 coding sequence is TGTGCCAGCAGTTACCAGGGGGCGATCTATCAGCCCCAGCATTTT.

The V gene is TRBV9, the J gene TRBJ2-1; TRBD2 might be the D (7 bases). Trimming shortened V by 0 bases and J by 3 bases, and 10 bases separated the two germline ends. The CDR3 is 15 residues long. Germline CDR1 SGDLS, CDR2 YYNGEE. CDR3 sequence: CASSVGGGYYNEQFF. As DNA, the CDR3 is TGTGCCAGCAGCGTAGGCGGGGGCTACTACAATGAGCAGTTCTTC.

The rearrangement joins TRBV3-1 (or the pseudogene TRBV3-2) to TRBJ1-5; perhaps TRBD1 as D (5 bases). The CDR3 runs 14 residues. V lost 5 bases and J lost 1, with 9 bases in between. The germline V gene has CDR1 LGHDT and CDR2 YNNKEL (reference sequence). CDR3 sequence: CASSWEGSNQPQHF. The CDR3 region has the DNA TGTGCCAGCAGCTGGGAGGGGAGCAATCAGCCCCAGCATTTT.

The chain couples TRBV2 to TRBJ1-2; D might be TRBD1 (6 bases). Germline loops: CDR1 SNHLY, CDR2 FYNNEI. This CDR3 spans 15 amino acids. V lost 6 bases and J 8 bases, leaving 22 bases between the germline ends. As DNA, the CDR3 is TGTGCCAGCAGGCCCCAACAGGGCCTACCAAACGGCTACACCTTC. Amino acid sequence: CASRPQQGLPNGYTF.